Listed below are T cell receptor beta chains from one sample, sequenced in a study of blood T cell repertoires in COVID-19. Method: immunoSEQ multiplex PCR; TCRdb's copy keeps in-frame clones and lacks some. The sample includes roughly 330,000 clones, roughly 86% of them seen just once. The specimen was peripheral blood. These receptors were collected from a man aged 25-45 years with COVID-19, enrolled during active disease. Each CDR3 is given with its conserved first and last residue. Each record gives: D gene, clone size, J gene, CDR3 length, V gene, CDR3 DNA, CDR3 protein. The D gene is left open where the match is weak. Expanded clones are given a class, and other clones once, few, many or no size at all.

TRBD1 NA TRBJ2-2 15 TRBV2 TGTGCCAGCACGGGGACAGGGGGCCGGACCGGGGAGCTGTTTTTT CASTGTGGRTGELFF
NA NA TRBJ1-1 17 TRBV7-2 TGTGCCAGCAGCTTAGGGGCACAGGGCCTCCTGAACACTGAAGCTTTCTTT CASSLGAQGLLNTEAFF
NA NA TRBJ2-7 18 TRBV4-3 TGCGCCAGCAGCCAAGCTTCCCCAACTAGGGCCCTTTCCTACGAGCAGTACTTC CASSQASPTRALSYEQYF
NA NA TRBJ2-3 16 TRBV7-7 TGTGCCAGCAGCTTAGGTTACGGGAGTCCGACAGATACGCAGTATTTT CASSLGYGSPTDTQYF
NA NA TRBJ2-7 13 TRBV19 TGTGCCAGTAGTATCCAAGGGAGTGACGAGCAGTACTTC CASSIQGSDEQYF
NA NA TRBJ1-1 16 TRBV7-9 TGTGCCAGCAGCCCCCCTTGGGACATCTGGGGCACTGAAGCTTTCTTT CASSPPWDIWGTEAFF
NA NA TRBJ1-6 15 TRBV28 TGTGCCAGCAGTATCGGGACACTAGATAATTCACCCCTCCACTTT CASSIGTLDNSPLHF
NA NA TRBJ1-1 13 TRBV19 TGTGCCAGTAGTATTTCGGTGAACACTGAAGCTTTCTTT CASSISVNTEAFF
TRBD2 NA TRBJ2-4 21 TRBV10-3 TGTGCCATCAGTGAGTCGGGGAGCGGGAGCCTTCCTTCCCTAGCCAAAAACATTCAGTACTTC CAISESGSGSLPSLAKNIQYF
NA NA TRBJ2-5 17 TRBV3-1/TRBV3-2 TGTGCCAGCAGCCAAGATCGGGTCCAGGGACTGGGTGAGACCCAGTACTTC CASSQDRVQGLGETQYF
NA NA TRBJ2-1 12 TRBV7-3 TGTGCCAGCAGCTGGCGGGTTAGTGAGCAGTTCTTC CASSWRVSEQFF
TRBD1 NA TRBJ2-5 15 TRBV30 TGTGCCTGGAGTGAGGAACAGGGGGCTGGGGAGACCCAGTACTTC CAWSEEQGAGETQYF
NA NA TRBJ1-2 14 TRBV7-3 TGTGCCAGCAGCTTACTCGGGGGGCTGGCTGGCTACGCCTTC CASSLLGGLAGYAF
NA NA TRBJ1-1 15 TRBV4-3 TGCGCCAGCAGCCAAGTAGTGTCGGGAACTATGGAAGCTTTCTTT CASSQVVSGTMEAFF
NA NA TRBJ2-3 16 TRBV6-1 TGTGCCAGCAGTGAGAACAGGGATGTGGGCACAGATACGCAGTATTTT CASSENRDVGTDTQYF
TRBD1 NA TRBJ1-1 14 TRBV11-3 TGTGCCAGCAGCTCCGGACAGGGCGGCACTGAAGCTTTCTTT CASSSGQGGTEAFF
NA NA TRBJ2-3 15 TRBV7-3 TGTGCCAGCAGCCTCGACAGGACCAGCACAGATACGCAGTATTTT CASSLDRTSTDTQYF
TRBD1 NA TRBJ2-5 13 TRBV6-5 TGTGCCAGCAGAAAGGGGGCCCAAGAGACCCAGTACTTC CASRKGAQETQYF
TRBD2 once TRBJ2-3 15 TRBV11-1 TGTGCCAGCAGCTTAACTAGCGGGAGGGGAGATACGCAGTATTTT CASSLTSGRGDTQYF
TRBD1 NA TRBJ1-2 16 TRBV5-1 TGCGCCAGCAGCGCCCCGACGGGACAGGGGGCGCATGGCTACACCTTC CASSAPTGQGAHGYTF
TRBD1 NA TRBJ1-4 15 TRBV30 TGTGCCTGGAGGCAGGGACAGCCAACTAATGAAAAACTGTTTTTT CAWRQGQPTNEKLFF
TRBD1 NA TRBJ2-1 13 TRBV12-3/TRBV12-4 TGTGCCAGCAGTTTTACAGGGGGAACTCGGCAGTTCTTC CASSFTGGTRQFF
TRBD1 NA TRBJ1-5 14 TRBV15 TGTGCCACCAGCAGGGGACAGGGGAGACAGCCCCAGCATTTT CATSRGQGRQPQHF
TRBD1 NA TRBJ2-7 14 TRBV7-2 TGTGCCAGCGGCACCGGACAGGGGGCAACGGAGCAGTACTTC CASGTGQGATEQYF
NA NA TRBJ2-5 13 TRBV14 TGTGCCAGCAGCCGCCTCGGGCAAGAGACCCAGTACTTC CASSRLGQETQYF
NA NA TRBJ2-1 16 TRBV19 TGTGCCAGTAGTATTTCTAGCAGCTTATCCTACAATGAGCAGTTCTTC CASSISSSLSYNEQFF
TRBD2 NA TRBJ2-2 14 TRBV6-6 TGTGCCAGCAGACTAGCGGGGGAAACCGGGGAGCTGTTTTTT CASRLAGETGELFF
NA few TRBJ1-1 23 TRBV28 TGTGCCAGCAGTCTCGGGTGGGCCTGGCAATCGGACTACCCCTCTCAACGTAACACTGAAGCTTTCTTT CASSLGWAWQSDYPSQRNTEAFF
TRBD1 NA TRBJ2-4 15 TRBV28 TGTGCCAGCACAGACAGGGGACGAACCAAAAACATTCAGTACTTC CASTDRGRTKNIQYF
TRBD1 NA TRBJ2-2 17 TRBV19 TGTGCCAGTAGTCTTTATCCCGGGACAGGGAACACCGGGGAGCTGTTTTTT CASSLYPGTGNTGELFF
TRBD1 NA TRBJ1-1 17 TRBV11-2 TGTGCCAGCAGCTTAACAGGGGGCGAAGCTGGGAGCACTGAAGCTTTCTTT CASSLTGGEAGSTEAFF